This T cell receptor (beta chain) was recorded in a study of post-analysis software for immune sequencing data (dated by TCRdb to the mid-2010s). Study-level background: Relapsing-remitting, secondary progressive and progressive-relapsing multiple sclerosis were recorded as disease courses, and subtype annotation was lacking for some patients. The patient repertoires were compared against around 11 previously published healthy control repertoires obtained from donors aged roughly 6 to 25 years. A subset of samples was prepared in parallel using single-end sample barcoding, then pooled and co-amplified after Illumina adapter ligation.

The library was made by PCR. The sequencer was an Illumina HiSeq 2500. Unique molecular identifiers were incorporated into TCR beta cDNA libraries to reduce PCR and sequencing biases. Per 1 to 10 million input T cells, some 500,000 cDNA molecules were obtained, such that each molecule approximated one T cell. Patient libraries were prepared and sequenced with the same protocol used for the earlier healthy control dataset. Samples belonging to the same batch were prepared together, multiplexed and sequenced on a shared HiSeq lane. On the study's bioinformatics: MIGEC was used to process the raw barcoded reads, and molecular identifier groups with only a single read were discarded before consensus assembly and CDR3 extraction. Clonotype tables were post-analysed with VDJtools, and diversity was normalized by down-sampling all datasets to the smallest sample size. In repertoire overlap clustering, CDR3 amino acid sequences, but not nucleotide sequences, were matched to correct batch-related cross-sample contamination. In-frame beta chains were kept once TCRdb had trimmed the public reads at Q25 with fastp and called clones with MiXCR. Each entry is one CDR3 protein sequence, shown with its most common DNA and genes. The V and J calls shown here were made by TCRdb, not taken from the authors' results. This sample lists about 820,000 distinct CDR3 sequences; approximately 53% were detected once. The ten biggest clones cover approximately 4.3% of the sample.

This clonotype has more than one count but fewer than ten. Its antigen remains undetermined. No much larger clone exists at a distance of one base, and base qualities are not known. CDR1 and CDR2, per the germline V gene, are SQVTM and ANQGSEA. The CDR3 numbers 12 residues from cysteine through phenylalanine. Here the CDR3 DNA is all that survives: 36 bases in frame from base 1. V loses 5 bases of germline sequence and J loses 7 bases, and the interval between the two ends is 14 bases. To demonstrate the VDJtools post-analysis software, TCR beta repertoires were profiled from the peripheral blood of roughly 14 young patients with multiple sclerosis. The patients with multiple sclerosis were children and adolescents between roughly 6 and 17 years of age. Study-level results and caveats: Multiple sclerosis patients had significantly lower normalized Chao1 diversity than controls, a result that suggests substantial peripheral T-cell clonal expansion. The multiple sclerosis patient group was slightly younger than the control group. Significantly higher frequencies in patients than in controls were found for roughly 5 TRBV segments, including TRBV5-6, TRBV5-1 and TRBV20-1. When samples were clustered directly using the F measure, samples prepared in the same batch co-clustered strongly, which prompted a batch-effect correction.

The rearrangement joined TRBV29-1 to TRBJ1-2; the D segment could be TRBD1, given 5 matching bases. Sequencing used blood. The TCR comes from a girl between 10 and 17 years old with multiple sclerosis. The CDR3 has the sequence CSVTAGDRGYTF. The bases are TGCAGCGTTACAGCGGGGGACCGTGGCTACACCTTC.